The present entry profiles one TCR beta chain with its context. Its matching antigen is unknown. Noted treatment: over 15 received Ad26.COV2.S at low or high dose, single or two shots; about 5 received placebo; per-sample allocation not given. Collection of the samples took place on day 63 after the first injection of vaccine or placebo. Whoever gave the sample was an adult aged 18-55 years in Boston. Expression of Wuhan-strain SARS-CoV-2 spike came from the Ad26 vector that formed the vaccine. This entry belongs to a study of Ad26.COV2.S vaccination and SARS-CoV-2 variants. Across the whole study: The Ad26.COV2.S arm of the COV1001 trial was where the donor was placed. General study results and limits: Substantial breadth was reportedly displayed by spike-specific CD8+ and CD4+ T cell responses after vaccination.

Germline V gene data show CDR1 as MDHEN and CDR2 as SYDVKM. V gave up 5 bases and J gave up 1 base, with 11 bases separating them. The CDR3 has 14 amino acids. The method was immunoSEQ multiplex PCR; TCRdb's version includes in-frame clones alone and lacks a portion of them. Among some 250,000 clones, around 89% were seen once, and the ten largest hold about 10%. The receptor's source is a person aged 18 to 59 who received the Ad26.COV2.S COVID-19 vaccine or a placebo. The J gene is TRBJ2-5, the V gene TRBV28, with D possibly matching TRBD1 (6 bases). Material: peripheral blood, obtained in a trial of Ad26.COV2.S vaccine versus placebo. The CDR3 nucleotides are TGTGCCAGCAGTGAGACAGGTACCCAAGAGACCCAGTACTTC. This sequence encodes CASSETGTQETQYF.